This entry lists 19 T cell receptor beta chains sequenced from one sample in a study of T cell responses to AZD1222 COVID-19 vaccine. Profiling relied on immunoSEQ multiplex PCR, and the TCRdb table lists in-frame clones only, not all of them. The sample shows about 150,000 clones, about nine tenths of them seen only once. The source material was peripheral blood, sampled on day 0 of AZD1222 vaccination. All receptors derive from an adult in good health.

The genes are TRBV19 and TRBJ1-3; D not certain. In germline, CDR1 is LNHDA, CDR2 SQIVND (reference sequence). CDR3 length: 14 amino acids. The germline V and J ends were trimmed by 6 bases and 0 bases, with 9 bases remaining between them. CDR3 nucleotides: TGTGCCAGTAGGGCCGACGACTCTGGAAACACCATATATTTT. It codes for CASRADDSGNTIYF.

The chain carries TRBV6-1 and TRBJ1-2; 11 nucleotides line up with TRBD1. The CDR3 has 17 amino acids. The germline gives CDR1 MNHNS, CDR2 SASEGT. J lost 0 bases, V lost 4 bases, and 7 bases had no gene match. CDR3 DNA: TGTGCCAGCAGTGGGAGGACAGGGGGCACAGCTAACTATGGCTACACCTTC. It codes for CASSGRTGGTANYGYTF.

The V and J genes are TRBV30 and TRBJ2-7; either TRBD1 or TRBD2 may fit D (5 bases each). Trimming removed 7 bases at V and 4 bases at J, with 14 bases between. CDR3 length: 12 residues. Germline-derived CDR1 and CDR2 are GTSNPN and SVGIG (reference sequence). The DNA for the CDR3 is TGTGCCTTAGGACGGGACGGGTACGAGCAGTACTTC. Its translation: CALGRDGYEQYF.

The V gene is TRBV27, the J gene TRBJ2-3, with 8 nucleotides matching TRBD2. Germline V gene sequence: CDR1 MNHEY, CDR2 SMNVEV (reference sequence). V trimming: 7 bases; J trimming: 4 bases; junction bases outside the gene matches: 10. CDR3 length: 15 amino acids. Here the CDR3 reads CASKLWAGGPDTQYF. CDR3 coding DNA: TGTGCCAGCAAGTTGTGGGCGGGAGGCCCAGATACGCAGTATTTT.

The chain recombines TRBV5-1 with TRBJ2-1; TRBD1 might be the D (5 bases). V gave up 1 base and J gave up 5 bases, with 13 bases separating them. Germline CDR1 is SGHRS and CDR2 is YFSETQ. CDR3 length: 15 amino acids. The CDR3 DNA sequence: TGCGCCAGCAGCTTGTCAGGGCAAAACCACAATGAGCAGTTCTTC. Its translation: CASSLSGQNHNEQFF. Full variable domain (missing parts from reference TRBV5-1 and TRBJ2-1): KAGVTQTPRYLIKTRGQQVTLSCSPISGHRSVSWYQQTPGQGLQFLFEYFSETQRNKGNFPGRFSGRQFSNSRSEMNVSTLELGDSALYLCASSLSGQNHNEQFFGPGTRLTVL.

This rearrangement joins TRBV27 to TRBJ1-4, with TRBD1 matching 8 bases. Germline V gene data show CDR1 as MNHEY and CDR2 as SMNVEV (reference sequence). With 5 bases clipped from V and 8 bases from J, the junction kept 10 bases outside the gene matches. The CDR3 runs 15 residues. The CDR3 loop reads CASSPGQVPWEKLFF. The CDR3 DNA sequence: TGTGCCAGCAGTCCGGGACAGGTGCCATGGGAAAAACTGTTTTTT. Using reference TRBV27 and TRBJ1-4 for the parts outside the CDR3, the full variable domain is EAQVTQNPRYLITVTGKKLTVTCSQNMNHEYMSWYRQDPGLGLRQIYYSMNVEVTDKGDVPEGYKVSRKEKRNFPLILESPSPNQTSLYFCASSPGQVPWEKLFFGSGTQLSVL.

This chain uses TRBV7-2 with TRBJ1-5, with unresolved D. CDR3 size: 15 residues. Germline CDR1 reads SGHTA; CDR2 reads FQGNSA. Trimming removed 3 bases at V and 5 bases at J, with 14 bases between. The CDR3 sequence: CASSFHSRRDQPQHF. Here the CDR3 DNA reads TGTGCCAGCAGCTTCCACAGTCGCCGCGATCAGCCCCAGCATTTT.

The V call is TRBV6-1, the J call TRBJ1-5; 8 bases agree with TRBD1. The CDR3 is 16 residues long. Germline lookup yields CDR1 MNHNS and CDR2 SASEGT. J lost 1 base, V lost 3 bases, and 5 bases had no gene match. The CDR3 here is CASSDRTGMSNQPQHF. DNA for the CDR3: TGTGCCAGCAGTGACCGGACAGGGATGAGCAATCAGCCCCAGCATTTT.

The genes are TRBV6-5 and TRBJ1-6; TRBD1 matches 9 bases. With V trimmed by 7 bases and J by 7 bases, 5 bases remained unmatched. Germline loops: CDR1 MNHEY, CDR2 SVGAGI. This CDR3 has 14 amino acids. The CDR3 coding sequence is TGTGCCAGCACCGCGGACAGGGGCAATTCACCCCTCCACTTT. Its translation is CASTADRGNSPLHF.

The rearrangement uses TRBV6-2 or TRBV6-3 and TRBJ2-7; 8 bases match TRBD2. CDR1 MNHEY and CDR2 SVGEGT come from the germline V gene. The CDR3 contains 16 residues. Trimming took 5 bases from V and 0 from J; bases not matched to a gene: 9. CDR3 sequence (DNA): TGTGCCAGCAGTACCACTAGCGGAAGGAGCTCCTACGAGCAGTACTTC. Translated: CASSTTSGRSSYEQYF.

The V and J genes are TRBV7-9 and TRBJ2-3, with a weak D call TRBD2 (6 bases). This CDR3 comprises 16 residues. Looked up from germline, CDR1 is SEHNR and CDR2 is FQNEAQ (reference sequence). Trimming left V 6 bases short and J 1 base short, with 17 bases between. CDR3 sequence: CASSPPFREGTDTQYF. DNA for the CDR3: TGTGCCAGCAGTCCACCTTTTAGGGAGGGCACAGATACGCAGTATTTT.

This clone was observed once. The genes are TRBV12-3 or TRBV12-4 and TRBJ2-1; D is unresolved. V lost 3 bases, J lost 4 bases, and 4 bases lay in between. The CDR3 length is 12 residues. The CDR3 loop reads CASSFEYNEQFF. The CDR3 bases are TGTGCCAGCAGTTTTGAATACAATGAGCAGTTCTTC.

CDR3 protein: CASSILGQAYGYTF. The CDR3 DNA reads as TGTGCCAGTAGTATACTGGGACAGGCTTATGGCTACACCTTC. This chain connects TRBV19 to TRBJ1-2, with TRBD1 identical over 8 bases. This CDR3 spans 14 amino acids. CDR1 LNHDA and CDR2 SQIVND come from the germline V gene (reference sequence). J was trimmed by 5 bases and V by 2 bases; bases with no gene match: 4.

By its share, this clone is medium-sized. The chain employs TRBV7-9 and TRBJ1-4; D unresolved. The CDR3 length is 14 residues. Trimming took off 6 bases at V and 5 bases at J, with 13 bases between the two ends. Germline V gives CDR1 SEHNR, CDR2 FQNEAQ (reference sequence). CDR3 coding DNA: TGTGCCAGCAGGCCCCCGGGATCAAATGAAAAACTGTTTTTT. This translates into CASRPPGSNEKLFF.

This chain joins TRBV5-6 and TRBJ2-5, with 8 bases that match TRBD2. The CDR3 runs to 14 residues. J was trimmed by 2 bases and V by 4 bases; bases with no gene match: 4. The germline CDR1 and CDR2 sequences are SGHDT and YYEEEE. CDR3 sequence: CASSPGGVQETQYF. In DNA, the CDR3 is TGTGCCAGCAGCCCGGGAGGGGTACAAGAGACCCAGTACTTC.

The chain employs TRBV11-3 and TRBJ2-2; D not certain. V was cut by 0 bases and J by 2 bases, with 10 bases left in between. The CDR3 is 16 amino acids. Germline CDR1 SGHNT, CDR2 YENEEA. The CDR3 loop reads CASSLDRADNTGELFF. The CDR3 nucleotides are TGTGCCAGCAGCTTAGATCGGGCAGACAACACCGGGGAGCTGTTTTTT.

The chain has TRBV7-2 and TRBJ2-1, with 13 nucleotides matching TRBD2. The CDR3 spans 16 residues. J was trimmed by 7 bases and V by 5 bases; bases with no gene match: 8. Germline assignment: CDR1 SGHTA and CDR2 FQGNSA. As DNA, the CDR3 is TGTGCCAGCAGCCCCGGGGGGACTAGCGGGATTAATGAGCAGTTCTTC. Protein sequence: CASSPGGTSGINEQFF.

This sequence joins TRBV7-9 and TRBJ2-1, with D uncertain. The CDR3 consists of 12 residues. V was cut by 3 bases and J by 7 bases, with 7 bases left in between. Germline V gene data show CDR1 as SEHNR and CDR2 as FQNEAQ (reference sequence). Here the CDR3 DNA reads TGTGCCAGCAGCTTCTCTCTTAATGAGCAGTTCTTC. Its translation is CASSFSLNEQFF.

This chain links TRBV19 with TRBJ2-6; D gene unclear. Trimming took 4 bases from V and 0 from J, leaving 4 bases between them. In germline, CDR1 is LNHDA, CDR2 SQIVND (reference sequence). This CDR3 region has 14 residues. CDR3 sequence: CASSRNSGANVLTF. CDR3 nucleotides: TGTGCCAGTAGTAGAAACTCTGGGGCCAACGTCCTGACTTTC.